The rows below give T cell receptor beta chains drawn from one sample of a study of blood T cell repertoires in COVID-19. Data came from immunoSEQ multiplex PCR; TCRdb stores just in-frame clones and leaves some out. The sample comprises about 150,000 clones, approximately 90% of which are singletons, and around 4.5% rests with the top ten. The sample consisted of PBMCs or T cells enriched from blood (not recorded which). These receptors were obtained from a man aged 45 to 65 who had recovered from COVID-19. Both conserved end residues are part of each CDR3. A D gene is named only where the DNA matches it firmly. Part of the rows lack a size; the others show once, few, many or a class for expanded clones.

17	TRBD1	TRBJ2-4	.	TRBV7-9	TGTGCCAGCAGCTACGTCAGGGGGTTGGAAGCCAAAAACATTCAGTACTTC	CASSYVRGLEAKNIQYF
17	TRBD2	TRBJ2-5	.	TRBV4-1	TGCGCCAGCAGCCAAGAGTTGCGGGGGGCCCTTACAAGGACCCAGTACTTC	CASSQELRGALTRTQYF
18	TRBD1	TRBJ1-1	.	TRBV28	TGTGCCAGCAGTCCTCAGACCGGGACAGGGGCGCAGAACACTGAAGCTTTCTTT	CASSPQTGTGAQNTEAFF
15	.	TRBJ2-3	.	TRBV4-3	TGCGCCAGCAGCCAAGATAGGGGGAACACAGATACGCAGTATTTT	CASSQDRGNTDTQYF
14	.	TRBJ2-1	.	TRBV7-9	TGTGCCAGCAGCCCCCCCTGGCTCCACAATGAGCAGTTCTTC	CASSPPWLHNEQFF
15	TRBD1	TRBJ2-4	.	TRBV7-9	TGTGCCAGCAGCTTATCCCCCGGGACAGGGTTCATTCAGTACTTC	CASSLSPGTGFIQYF
14	.	TRBJ2-5	.	TRBV6-5	TGTGCCAGCAGGTCGGGTCGCGTGTTGGAGACCCAGTACTTC	CASRSGRVLETQYF
17	TRBD2	TRBJ2-5	.	TRBV24-1	TGTGCCACCAGTGCCCCCCGAGGTAGCGGGGTAAAGGAGACCCAGTACTTC	CATSAPRGSGVKETQYF
18	.	TRBJ1-6	.	TRBV5-6	TGTGCCAGCAGCTTGTTGACAGGAGCCGCCCTTTTGGATTCACCCCTCCACTTT	CASSLLTGAALLDSPLHF
12	.	TRBJ2-1	.	TRBV11-3	TGTGCCAGCAGCACGACACACAATGAGCAGTTCTTC	CASSTTHNEQFF
15	.	TRBJ1-1	few	TRBV9	TGTGCCAGCAGCTCAAAGGACAGCCTGAACACTGAAGCTTTCTTT	CASSSKDSLNTEAFF
13	.	TRBJ2-7	.	TRBV28	TGTGCCAGCAGTGGCGGGAAACGCTACGAGCAGTACTTC	CASSGGKRYEQYF
15	TRBD1	TRBJ1-1	.	TRBV27	TGTGCCAGCAGGCTCGGGACAGGGGGGAACACTGAAGCTTTCTTT	CASRLGTGGNTEAFF
14	.	TRBJ1-1	once	TRBV5-1	TGCGCCAGCAGCTTGGGACAGATGAACACTGAAGCTTTCTTT	CASSLGQMNTEAFF
14	.	TRBJ1-1	.	TRBV28	TGTGCCACAGCGAGTAACGGGGGGCACACTGAAGCTTTCTTT	CATASNGGHTEAFF
15	TRBD2	TRBJ2-3	.	TRBV7-9	TGTGCCAGCAGCTTTTATAGCGGGGGGGTAGATACGCAGTATTTT	CASSFYSGGVDTQYF
15	TRBD1	TRBJ2-5	.	TRBV27	TGTGCCAGCAGTCCCCGACAGGGTAGGGGAGAGACCCAGTACTTC	CASSPRQGRGETQYF
12	TRBD2	TRBJ2-4	.	TRBV28	TGTGCCAGCAGTTTACGGGAGGGCTTACTGTACTTC	CASSLREGLLYF
15	.	TRBJ2-4	.	TRBV4-3	TGCGCCAGCAGCCAAGAGGCTCATGGCAGCCAGACACAGTACTTC	CASSQEAHGSQTQYF
17	TRBD1	TRBJ2-2	.	TRBV5-1	TGCGCCAGCAGCCCAGGAGGGACAGGGGGCGCGGTCGGGGAGCTGTTTTTT	CASSPGGTGGAVGELFF
15	.	TRBJ2-1	once	TRBV11-3	TGTGCCAGCAGCCCGACTCCGAGCTCCTACAATGAGCAGTTCTTC	CASSPTPSSYNEQFF
16	TRBD1	TRBJ2-2	.	TRBV2	TGTGCCAGCCTCAAGGGACAGGGGGCGGTCACCGGGGAGCTGTTTTTT	CASLKGQGAVTGELFF
13	.	TRBJ1-2	few	TRBV11-2	TGTGCCAGCAGCTTAGATTGGGGGGGCGGCTACACCTTC	CASSLDWGGGYTF
14	TRBD1	TRBJ2-3	.	TRBV29-1	TGCAGCGTTTGGGACAGGGGGCTCACAGATACGCAGTATTTT	CSVWDRGLTDTQYF